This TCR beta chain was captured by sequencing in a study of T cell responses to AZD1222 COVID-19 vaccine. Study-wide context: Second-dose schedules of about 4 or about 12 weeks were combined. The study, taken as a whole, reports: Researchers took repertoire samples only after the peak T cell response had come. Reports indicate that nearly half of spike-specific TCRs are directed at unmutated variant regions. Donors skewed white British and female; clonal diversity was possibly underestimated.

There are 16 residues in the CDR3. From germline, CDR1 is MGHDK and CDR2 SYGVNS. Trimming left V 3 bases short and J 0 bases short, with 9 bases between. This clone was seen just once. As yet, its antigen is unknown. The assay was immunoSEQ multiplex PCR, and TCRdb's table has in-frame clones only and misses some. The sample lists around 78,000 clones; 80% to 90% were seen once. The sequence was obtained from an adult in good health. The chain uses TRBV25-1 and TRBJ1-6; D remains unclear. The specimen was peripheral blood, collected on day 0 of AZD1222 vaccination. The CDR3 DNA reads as TGTGCCAGCAGTGACGAGGCGAGCTCCTATAATTCACCCCTCCACTTT. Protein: CASSDEASSYNSPLHF.